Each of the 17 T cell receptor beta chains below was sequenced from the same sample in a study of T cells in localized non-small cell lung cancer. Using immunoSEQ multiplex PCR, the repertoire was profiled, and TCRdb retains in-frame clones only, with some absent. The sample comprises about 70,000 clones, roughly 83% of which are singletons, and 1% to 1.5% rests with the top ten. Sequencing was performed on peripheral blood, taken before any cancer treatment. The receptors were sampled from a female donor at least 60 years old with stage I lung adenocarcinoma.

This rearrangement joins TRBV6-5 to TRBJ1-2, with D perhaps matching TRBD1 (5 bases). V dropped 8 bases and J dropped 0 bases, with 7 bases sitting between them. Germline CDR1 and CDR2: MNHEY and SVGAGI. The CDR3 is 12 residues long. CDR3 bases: TGTGCCAGCCGACAGACTAACTATGGCTACACCTTC. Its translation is CASRQTNYGYTF.

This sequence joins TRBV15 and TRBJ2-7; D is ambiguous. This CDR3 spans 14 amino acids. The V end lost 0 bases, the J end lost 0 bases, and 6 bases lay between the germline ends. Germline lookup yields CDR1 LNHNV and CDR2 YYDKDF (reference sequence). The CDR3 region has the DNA TGTGCCACCAGCAGAGACAGGTTCTCCTACGAGCAGTACTTC. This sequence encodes CATSRDRFSYEQYF.

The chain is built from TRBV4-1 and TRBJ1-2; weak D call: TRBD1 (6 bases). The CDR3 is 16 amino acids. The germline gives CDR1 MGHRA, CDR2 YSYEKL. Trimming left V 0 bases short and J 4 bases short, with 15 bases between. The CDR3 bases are TGCGCCAGCAGCCAAGATCAAGGGACAAAGGGCTATGGCTACACCTTC. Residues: CASSQDQGTKGYGYTF.

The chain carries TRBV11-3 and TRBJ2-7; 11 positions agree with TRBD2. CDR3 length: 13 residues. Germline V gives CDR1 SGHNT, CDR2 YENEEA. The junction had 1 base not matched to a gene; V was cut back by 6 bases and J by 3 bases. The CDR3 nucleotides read TGTGCCAGCAGGGGACTAGCGGACTACGAGCAGTACTTC. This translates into CASRGLADYEQYF.

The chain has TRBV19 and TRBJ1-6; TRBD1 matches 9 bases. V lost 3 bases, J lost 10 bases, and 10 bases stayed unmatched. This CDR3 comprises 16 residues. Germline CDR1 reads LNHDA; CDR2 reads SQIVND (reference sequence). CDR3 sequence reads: CASSMGRQGEGSPLHF. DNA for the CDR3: TGTGCCAGTAGTATGGGTAGACAGGGGGAAGGATCACCCCTCCACTTT. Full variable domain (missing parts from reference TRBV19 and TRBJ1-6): DGGITQSPKYLFRKEGQNVTLSCEQNLNHDAMYWYRQDPGQGLRLIYYSQIVNDFQKGDIAEGYSVSREKKESFPLTVTSAQKNPTAFYLCASSMGRQGEGSPLHFGNGTRLTVT.

CDR3: CASSTRDGYTF. The CDR3 nucleotides are TGTGCCAGCAGCACTAGGGATGGCTACACCTTC. The rearrangement joins TRBV7-9 to TRBJ1-2; D is unresolved. The CDR3 sequence is 11 residues long. CDR1 is SEHNR and CDR2 is FQNEAQ in the germline V gene (reference sequence). V was clipped by 5 bases and J by 6 bases, with 7 bases between them.

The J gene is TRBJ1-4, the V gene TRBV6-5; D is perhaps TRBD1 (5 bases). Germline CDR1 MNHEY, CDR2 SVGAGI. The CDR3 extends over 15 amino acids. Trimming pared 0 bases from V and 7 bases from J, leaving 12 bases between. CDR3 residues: CASSYSGSRGEKLFF. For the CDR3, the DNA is TGTGCCAGCAGTTACTCGGGGTCAAGGGGTGAAAAACTGTTTTTT.

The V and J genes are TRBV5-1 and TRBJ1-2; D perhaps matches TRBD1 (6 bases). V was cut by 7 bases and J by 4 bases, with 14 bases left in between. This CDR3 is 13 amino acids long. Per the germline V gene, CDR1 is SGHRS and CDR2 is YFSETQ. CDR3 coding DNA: TGCGCCAGCTCGCCTACAGGGCCCTATGGCTACACCTTC. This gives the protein CASSPTGPYGYTF.

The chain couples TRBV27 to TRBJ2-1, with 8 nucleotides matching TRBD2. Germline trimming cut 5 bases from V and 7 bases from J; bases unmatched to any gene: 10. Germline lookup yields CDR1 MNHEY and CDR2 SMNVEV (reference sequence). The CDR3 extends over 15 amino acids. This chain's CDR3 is CASSETTGGLNEQFF. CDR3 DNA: TGTGCCAGCAGTGAAACTACGGGAGGGTTAAATGAGCAGTTCTTC.

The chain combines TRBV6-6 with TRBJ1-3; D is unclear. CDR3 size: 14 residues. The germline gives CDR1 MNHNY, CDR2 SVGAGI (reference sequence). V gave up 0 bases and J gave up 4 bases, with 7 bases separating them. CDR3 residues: CASSYSTEGNTIYF. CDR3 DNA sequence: TGTGCCAGCAGTTACTCGACCGAGGGAAACACCATATATTTT.

This CDR3 reads CASSSGNTEAFF. DNA for the CDR3: TGTGCCAGCAGTTCAGGGAACACTGAAGCTTTCTTT. The rearrangement links TRBV28 to TRBJ1-1; D is unclear. The CDR3 sequence is 12 residues long. V was shortened by 4 bases and J by 1 base, with 4 bases between the two germline ends. The germline CDR1 and CDR2 sequences are MDHEN and SYDVKM.

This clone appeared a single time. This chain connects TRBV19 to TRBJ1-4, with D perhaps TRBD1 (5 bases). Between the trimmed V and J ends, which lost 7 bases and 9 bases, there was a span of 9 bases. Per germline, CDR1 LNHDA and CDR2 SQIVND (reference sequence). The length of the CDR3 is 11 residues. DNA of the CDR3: TGTGCCAGTATCTCAGGGAAAAAACTGTTTTTT. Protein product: CASISGKKLFF.

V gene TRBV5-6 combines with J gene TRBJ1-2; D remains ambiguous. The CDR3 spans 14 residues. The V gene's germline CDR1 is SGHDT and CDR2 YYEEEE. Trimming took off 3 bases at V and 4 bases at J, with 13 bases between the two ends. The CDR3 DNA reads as TGTGCCAGCAGCTCCCCGGGAGGAAGCTATGGCTACACCTTC. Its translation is CASSSPGGSYGYTF.

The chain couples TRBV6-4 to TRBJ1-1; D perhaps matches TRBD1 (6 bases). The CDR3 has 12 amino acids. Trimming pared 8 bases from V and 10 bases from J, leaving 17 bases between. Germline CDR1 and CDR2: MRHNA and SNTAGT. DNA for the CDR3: TGTGCCAGCCAAGGGCTAACAGGGATAGCTTTCTTT. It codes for CASQGLTGIAFF.

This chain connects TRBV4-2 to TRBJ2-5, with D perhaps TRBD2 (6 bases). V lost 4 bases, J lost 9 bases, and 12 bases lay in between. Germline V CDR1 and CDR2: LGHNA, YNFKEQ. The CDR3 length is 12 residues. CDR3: CASSPEGRSQYF. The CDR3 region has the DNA TGTGCCAGCAGCCCGGAGGGGCGGTCCCAGTACTTC.

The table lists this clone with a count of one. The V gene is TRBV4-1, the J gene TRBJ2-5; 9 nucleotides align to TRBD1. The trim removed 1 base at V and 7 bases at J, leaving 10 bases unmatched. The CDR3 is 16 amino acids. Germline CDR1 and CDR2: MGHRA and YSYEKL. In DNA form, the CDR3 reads TGCGCCAGCAGCCAAGGACAGGGGGTCTACTGGAGGACCCAGTACTTC. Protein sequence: CASSQGQGVYWRTQYF.

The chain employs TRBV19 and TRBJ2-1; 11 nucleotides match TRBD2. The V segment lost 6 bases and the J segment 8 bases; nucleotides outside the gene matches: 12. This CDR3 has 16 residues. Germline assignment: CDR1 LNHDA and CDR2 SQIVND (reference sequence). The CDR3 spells CASSSRLAGRDDEQFF. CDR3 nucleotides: TGTGCCAGTAGCTCTAGACTAGCGGGGCGCGACGATGAGCAGTTCTTC.